The rows below give T cell receptor beta chains drawn from one sample of a study of cytomegalovirus exposure and HLA in healthy donors. Produced via immunoSEQ multiplex PCR; TCRdb's table is partial and in-frame only. In the table there are 100,000 to 150,000 clones, 55% to 75% of which are singletons. The sequenced material came from PBMCs. All receptors derive from a man aged 25-40 years in good health and CMV-seropositive. Each CDR3 is given with its conserved first and last residue. The order of the fields is CDR3 protein, CDR3 DNA, J gene, D gene, V gene, clone size. A D gene is named only where the DNA matches it firmly. Part of the rows lack a size; the others show once, few, many or a class for expanded clones.

cdr3_aa: CASSLDRGLRNTEAFF; cdr3_nt: TGTGCCAGCAGCTTGGACAGGGGGCTTCGGAACACTGAAGCTTTCTTT; j_call: TRBJ1-1; d_call: TRBD1; v_call: TRBV5-6; clone_size: -
cdr3_aa: CASSRAQGADSPLHF; cdr3_nt: TGCGCCAGCAGCAGAGCACAGGGGGCGGATTCACCCCTCCACTTT; j_call: TRBJ1-6; d_call: TRBD1; v_call: TRBV5-1; clone_size: -
cdr3_aa: CASSQNSQGAGNTIYF; cdr3_nt: TGCGCCAGCAGCCAAAATTCGCAGGGGGCTGGAAACACCATATATTTT; j_call: TRBJ1-3; d_call: TRBD1; v_call: TRBV5-1; clone_size: -
cdr3_aa: CASSGTQIADTQYF; cdr3_nt: TGCGCCAGCTCCGGGACTCAGATCGCAGATACGCAGTATTTT; j_call: TRBJ2-3; d_call: -; v_call: TRBV5-1; clone_size: -
cdr3_aa: CASSPGREREAFF; cdr3_nt: TGTGCCAGCAGCCCCGGACGGGAACGGGAAGCTTTCTTT; j_call: TRBJ1-1; d_call: -; v_call: TRBV7-3; clone_size: -
cdr3_aa: CASSLGGSGYGYTF; cdr3_nt: TGTGCCAGCAGTTTAGGGGGGAGTGGCTATGGCTACACCTTC; j_call: TRBJ1-2; d_call: -; v_call: TRBV28; clone_size: -
cdr3_aa: CASSRGLAANEQFF; cdr3_nt: TGCGCCAGCAGCAGAGGACTAGCGGCGAATGAGCAGTTCTTC; j_call: TRBJ2-1; d_call: TRBD2; v_call: TRBV5-1; clone_size: -
cdr3_aa: CASSVDASGPYEQYF; cdr3_nt: TGTGCCAGCAGCGTAGATGCTAGCGGGCCATACGAGCAGTACTTC; j_call: TRBJ2-7; d_call: TRBD2; v_call: TRBV9; clone_size: -
cdr3_aa: CAISEGGFSGNQPQHF; cdr3_nt: TGTGCCATCAGTGAGGGGGGCTTCAGCGGCAATCAGCCCCAGCATTTT; j_call: TRBJ1-5; d_call: -; v_call: TRBV10-3; clone_size: -
cdr3_aa: CASSQDSGTSGMLGHYEQYF; cdr3_nt: TGTGCCAGCAGCCAAGATAGCGGGACTAGCGGGATGCTGGGCCACTACGAGCAGTACTTC; j_call: TRBJ2-7; d_call: TRBD2; v_call: TRBV4-2; clone_size: once
cdr3_aa: CASSIRQGEPNEKLFF; cdr3_nt: TGTGCCAGTAGTATACGGCAGGGGGAGCCTAATGAAAAACTGTTTTTT; j_call: TRBJ1-4; d_call: TRBD1; v_call: TRBV19; clone_size: -
cdr3_aa: CASSPFSAGVGTGELFF; cdr3_nt: TGTGCCAGCAGCCCCTTCTCTGCGGGAGTGGGCACCGGGGAGCTGTTTTTT; j_call: TRBJ2-2; d_call: TRBD2; v_call: TRBV7-3; clone_size: -
cdr3_aa: CAFKSGLSDTDTQYF; cdr3_nt: TGTGCCTTCAAATCCGGACTCTCAGATACAGATACGCAGTATTTT; j_call: TRBJ2-3; d_call: -; v_call: TRBV10-3; clone_size: -
cdr3_aa: CASRKTGVREQYF; cdr3_nt: TGTGCCAGCAGGAAGACAGGGGTGCGCGAGCAGTACTTC; j_call: TRBJ2-7; d_call: TRBD1; v_call: TRBV28; clone_size: few
cdr3_aa: CASSLLPRDTGELFF; cdr3_nt: TGTGCCAGCAGTCTTCTCCCCAGGGACACCGGGGAGCTGTTTTTT; j_call: TRBJ2-2; d_call: -; v_call: TRBV7-9; clone_size: -
cdr3_aa: CASSYSHSFNSPLHF; cdr3_nt: TGTGCCAGCAGTTACTCGCACAGTTTTAATTCACCCCTCCACTTT; j_call: TRBJ1-6; d_call: -; v_call: TRBV6-5; clone_size: -
cdr3_aa: CASSRTGDNEQFF; cdr3_nt: TGTGCCAGCAGCCGGACAGGGGATAATGAGCAGTTCTTC; j_call: TRBJ2-1; d_call: TRBD1; v_call: TRBV7-2; clone_size: -
cdr3_aa: CASSDSGGGPVDTQYF; cdr3_nt: TGTGCCAGCAGTGACTCTGGGGGAGGGCCTGTAGATACGCAGTATTTT; j_call: TRBJ2-3; d_call: TRBD2; v_call: TRBV6-4; clone_size: few
cdr3_aa: CASSVERAGSTDTQYF; cdr3_nt: TGTGCCAGCAGCGTAGAGAGGGCAGGTAGCACAGATACGCAGTATTTT; j_call: TRBJ2-3; d_call: -; v_call: TRBV9; clone_size: few
cdr3_aa: CASSQGMIWETNTGELFF; cdr3_nt: TGTGCCAGCAGCCAAGGCATGATCTGGGAGACGAACACCGGGGAGCTGTTTTTT; j_call: TRBJ2-2; d_call: -; v_call: TRBV4-2; clone_size: few
cdr3_aa: CASSAPSGTGGYYEQFF; cdr3_nt: TGTGCCAGCAGCGCCCCCTCCGGGACAGGGGGCTACTATGAGCAGTTCTTC; j_call: TRBJ2-1; d_call: TRBD1; v_call: TRBV9; clone_size: -
cdr3_aa: CASSSLFFNQPQHF; cdr3_nt: TGTGCCAGCAGTTCCCTCTTTTTCAATCAGCCCCAGCATTTT; j_call: TRBJ1-5; d_call: -; v_call: TRBV28; clone_size: -
cdr3_aa: CASSLWQGAHTEAFF; cdr3_nt: TGTGCCAGCAGTTTATGGCAGGGGGCGCACACTGAAGCTTTCTTT; j_call: TRBJ1-1; d_call: TRBD1; v_call: TRBV27; clone_size: -
cdr3_aa: CASSRDRVGSGNTIYF; cdr3_nt: TGCGCCAGCAGCCGCGACAGGGTTGGCTCTGGAAACACCATATATTTT; j_call: TRBJ1-3; d_call: TRBD1; v_call: TRBV4-3; clone_size: -
cdr3_aa: CASSETGTSHEQYF; cdr3_nt: TGTGCCAGCAGTGAAACCGGGACTAGTCACGAGCAGTACTTC; j_call: TRBJ2-7; d_call: TRBD2; v_call: TRBV6-4; clone_size: -
cdr3_aa: CASSPRLAPYNEQFF; cdr3_nt: TGTGCCAGCAGCCCTCGACTAGCGCCCTACAATGAGCAGTTCTTC; j_call: TRBJ2-1; d_call: TRBD2; v_call: TRBV11-2; clone_size: -
cdr3_aa: CASSQLTVGLYEQYF; cdr3_nt: TGCGCCAGCAGCCAGCTGACAGTGGGTCTCTACGAGCAGTACTTC; j_call: TRBJ2-7; d_call: -; v_call: TRBV4-1; clone_size: -
cdr3_aa: CASSFGLASDNEQFF; cdr3_nt: TGTGCCAGCAGCTTCGGACTAGCGAGCGACAATGAGCAGTTCTTC; j_call: TRBJ2-1; d_call: TRBD2; v_call: TRBV5-6; clone_size: -
cdr3_aa: CASSLAGLNEQFF; cdr3_nt: TGTGCCAGCAGCTTAGCGGGCCTCAATGAGCAGTTCTTC; j_call: TRBJ2-1; d_call: -; v_call: TRBV7-8; clone_size: -
cdr3_aa: CASSLWLGTDTQYF; cdr3_nt: TGTGCTAGCAGCTTATGGCTGGGCACAGATACGCAGTATTTT; j_call: TRBJ2-3; d_call: -; v_call: TRBV7-7; clone_size: once
cdr3_aa: CASSVAGGPETQYF; cdr3_nt: TGTGCCAGCAGCGTAGCGGGAGGGCCAGAGACCCAGTACTTC; j_call: TRBJ2-5; d_call: TRBD2; v_call: TRBV28; clone_size: -
cdr3_aa: CASSQDFAGPPGEQYF; cdr3_nt: TGCGCCAGCAGCCAAGATTTCGCGGGACCCCCGGGAGAGCAGTACTTC; j_call: TRBJ2-5; d_call: -; v_call: TRBV4-3; clone_size: -
cdr3_aa: CASKGQPNTGELFF; cdr3_nt: TGTGCCAGCAAGGGACAACCGAACACCGGGGAGCTGTTTTTT; j_call: TRBJ2-2; d_call: -; v_call: TRBV2; clone_size: -
cdr3_aa: CASRNVGQDYSNQPQHF; cdr3_nt: TGTGCCAGTAGAAATGTGGGACAGGACTATAGCAATCAGCCCCAGCATTTT; j_call: TRBJ1-5; d_call: TRBD1; v_call: TRBV19; clone_size: -
cdr3_aa: CASNYGLYGYTF; cdr3_nt: TGTGCCAGCAATTACGGTCTTTATGGCTACACCTTC; j_call: TRBJ1-2; d_call: -; v_call: TRBV28; clone_size: -
cdr3_aa: CASSPRDRDNYGYTF; cdr3_nt: TGCGCCAGCAGCCCCCGGGACAGGGATAACTATGGCTACACCTTC; j_call: TRBJ1-2; d_call: TRBD1; v_call: TRBV4-1; clone_size: -
cdr3_aa: CSVATDRELDGYTF; cdr3_nt: TGCAGCGTTGCAACGGACAGGGAATTGGATGGCTACACCTTC; j_call: TRBJ1-2; d_call: TRBD1; v_call: TRBV29-1; clone_size: -
cdr3_aa: CASRFDGITDTQYF; cdr3_nt: TGTGCCAGCAGATTTGACGGGATTACAGATACGCAGTATTTT; j_call: TRBJ2-3; d_call: -; v_call: TRBV6-5; clone_size: -
cdr3_aa: CSVEIVSGSSYEQYF; cdr3_nt: TGCAGCGTTGAAATAGTTAGCGGGAGCTCCTACGAGCAGTACTTC; j_call: TRBJ2-7; d_call: TRBD2; v_call: TRBV29-1; clone_size: few
cdr3_aa: CATSLAGTDTQYF; cdr3_nt: TGTGCCACCTCACTAGCGGGCACAGATACGCAGTATTTT; j_call: TRBJ2-3; d_call: TRBD2; v_call: TRBV6-6; clone_size: -
cdr3_aa: CASSLGQGFREQYF; cdr3_nt: TGTGCCAGCAGTTTGGGACAGGGGTTTCGGGAGCAGTACTTC; j_call: TRBJ2-7; d_call: TRBD1; v_call: TRBV27; clone_size: -